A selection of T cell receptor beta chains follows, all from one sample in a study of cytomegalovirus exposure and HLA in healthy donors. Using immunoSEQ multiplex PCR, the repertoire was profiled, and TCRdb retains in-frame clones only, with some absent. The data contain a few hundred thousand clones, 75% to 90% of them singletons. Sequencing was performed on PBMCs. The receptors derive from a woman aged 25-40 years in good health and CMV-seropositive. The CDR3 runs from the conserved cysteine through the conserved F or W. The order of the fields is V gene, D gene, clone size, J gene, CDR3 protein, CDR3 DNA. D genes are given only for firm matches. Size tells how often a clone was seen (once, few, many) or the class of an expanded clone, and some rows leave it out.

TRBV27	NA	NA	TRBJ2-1	CAGGRAANEQFF	TGCGCAGGGGGGAGAGCTGCGAATGAGCAGTTCTTC
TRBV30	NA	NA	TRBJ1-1	CAWSYNTEAFF	TGTGCCTGGAGTTATAACACTGAAGCTTTCTTT
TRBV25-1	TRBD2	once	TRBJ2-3	CASSEQRTSENTDTQYF	TGTGCCAGCAGTGAACAAAGGACTAGCGAGAACACAGATACGCAGTATTTT
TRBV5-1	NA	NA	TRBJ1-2	CASSVRGKGGYTF	TGCGCCAGCAGCGTTCGAGGGAAGGGTGGCTACACCTTC
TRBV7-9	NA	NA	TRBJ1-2	CASSSLGGPADGYTF	TGTGCCAGCAGCTCCCTGGGGGGGCCGGCGGATGGCTACACCTTC
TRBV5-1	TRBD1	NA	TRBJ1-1	CASSLNPGQLNTEAFF	TGCGCCAGCAGCTTGAATCCGGGACAGCTGAACACTGAAGCTTTCTTT
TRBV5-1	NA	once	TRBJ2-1	CASSLATDYNEQFF	TGCGCCAGCAGCTTGGCCACAGATTACAATGAGCAGTTCTTC
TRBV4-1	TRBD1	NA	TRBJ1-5	CASSQFGQGNQPQHF	TGCGCCAGCAGCCAATTCGGACAGGGCAATCAGCCCCAGCATTTT
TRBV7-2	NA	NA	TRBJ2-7	CASSLEGGLYEQYF	TGTGCCAGCAGCTTAGAGGGCGGGCTCTACGAGCAGTACTTC
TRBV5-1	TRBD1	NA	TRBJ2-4	CASSLGIRDRGPLAKNIQYF	TGCGCCAGCAGCCTCGGTATCCGGGACAGGGGACCTTTGGCCAAAAACATTCAGTACTTC
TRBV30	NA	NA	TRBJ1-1	CAFRSTGSEAFF	TGTGCCTTCAGAAGTACGGGGTCGGAAGCTTTCTTT
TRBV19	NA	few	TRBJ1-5	CASSWGYRQPQHF	TGTGCCAGTAGTTGGGGGTATAGGCAGCCCCAGCATTTT
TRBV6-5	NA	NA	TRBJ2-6	CASSLDTAGANVLTF	TGTGCCAGCAGTCTTGACACCGCTGGGGCCAACGTCCTGACTTTC
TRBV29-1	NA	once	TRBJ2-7	CSVVFGQREQYF	TGCAGCGTTGTTTTCGGACAGCGCGAGCAGTACTTC
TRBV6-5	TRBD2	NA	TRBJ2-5	CASSYGNLAGETQYF	TGTGCCAGCAGTTACGGCAATCTAGCGGGAGAGACCCAGTACTTC
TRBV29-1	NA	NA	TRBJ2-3	CSVEDSNTDTQYF	TGCAGCGTTGAAGATAGCAACACAGATACGCAGTATTTT
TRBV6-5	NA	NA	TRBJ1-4	CASSYGTAREKLFF	TGTGCCAGCAGTTACGGGACTGCCCGGGAAAAACTGTTTTTT
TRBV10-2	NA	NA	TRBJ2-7	CASVDSGYEQYF	TGCGCCAGCGTTGATAGCGGATACGAGCAGTACTTC
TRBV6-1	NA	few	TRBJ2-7	CASSVWAGYEQYF	TGTGCCAGCAGTGTATGGGCAGGCTACGAGCAGTACTTC
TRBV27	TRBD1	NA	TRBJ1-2	CASSPWTGGAGPDGYTF	TGTGCCAGCAGTCCTTGGACAGGGGGCGCCGGTCCGGATGGCTACACCTTC
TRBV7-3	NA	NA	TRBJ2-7	CASSPRGTQRGQYF	TGTGCCAGCAGCCCCCGAGGGACTCAAAGGGGGCAGTACTTC
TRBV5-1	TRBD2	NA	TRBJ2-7	CASSLVHTIYTGTTPHEQYF	TGCGCCAGCAGCTTGGTCCACACTATCTACACCGGGACTACCCCCCACGAGCAGTACTTC
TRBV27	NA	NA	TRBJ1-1	CASSPTKGTEAFF	TGTGCCAGCAGTCCCACCAAGGGGACTGAAGCTTTCTTT
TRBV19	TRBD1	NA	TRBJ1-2	CASTRDRADGYTF	TGTGCCAGTACACGCGACAGGGCCGATGGCTACACCTTC
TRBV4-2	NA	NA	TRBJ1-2	CASSQGGTDASYTF	TGTGCCAGCAGCCAAGGCGGGACCGACGCATCATACACCTTC
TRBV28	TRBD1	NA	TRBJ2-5	CASKGQGQETQYF	TGTGCCAGCAAAGGACAGGGCCAAGAGACCCAGTACTTC
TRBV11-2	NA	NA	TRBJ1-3	CASSSAGSGNTIYF	TGTGCCAGCAGCTCCGCAGGGTCTGGAAACACCATATATTTT
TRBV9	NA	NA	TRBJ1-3	CASSATGSGNTIYF	TGTGCCAGCAGCGCGACAGGCTCTGGAAACACCATATATTTT
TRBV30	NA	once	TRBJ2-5	CAWKGDSQQETQYF	TGTGCCTGGAAGGGTGACAGCCAGCAAGAGACCCAGTACTTC
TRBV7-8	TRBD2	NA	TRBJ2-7	CASSFPGRDYEQYF	TGTGCCAGCAGCTTTCCCGGGAGGGACTACGAGCAGTACTTC
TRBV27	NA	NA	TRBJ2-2	CASSFSGELFF	TGTGCCAGCAGTTTCAGCGGGGAGCTGTTTTTT
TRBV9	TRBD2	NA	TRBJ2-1	CASSVDRSGDEQFF	TGTGCCAGCAGCGTAGATAGAAGCGGGGATGAGCAGTTCTTC
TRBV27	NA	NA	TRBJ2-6	CASSLFGLKGANVLTF	TGTGCCAGCAGTTTATTTGGTTTGAAAGGGGCCAACGTCCTGACTTTC
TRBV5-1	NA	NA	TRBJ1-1	CASSPGDRSAEAFF	TGCGCCAGCAGCCCGGGAGACAGGTCCGCTGAAGCTTTCTTT
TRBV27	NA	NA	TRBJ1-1	CASSLTENTEAFF	TGTGCCAGCAGTTTGACTGAGAACACTGAAGCTTTCTTT
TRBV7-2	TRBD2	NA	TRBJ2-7	CASSLGVIGLAFYEQYF	TGTGCCAGCAGCTTAGGGGTTATTGGACTAGCATTCTACGAGCAGTACTTC
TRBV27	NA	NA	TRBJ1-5	CASRHRMGNQPQHF	TGTGCCAGCAGACATCGGATGGGTAATCAGCCCCAGCATTTT
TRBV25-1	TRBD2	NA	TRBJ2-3	CASSESPWEGYTDTQYF	TGTGCCAGCAGTGAATCTCCGTGGGAGGGTTACACAGATACGCAGTATTTT
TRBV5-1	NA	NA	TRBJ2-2	CASSLDGTGELFF	TGCGCCAGCAGCTTGGATGGCACCGGGGAGCTGTTTTTT
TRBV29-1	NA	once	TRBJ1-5	CSVGDSNQPQHF	TGCAGCGTCGGTGACAGTAATCAGCCCCAGCATTTT
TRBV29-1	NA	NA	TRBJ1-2	CSVESGYYGYTF	TGCAGCGTTGAGTCGGGATACTATGGCTACACCTTC